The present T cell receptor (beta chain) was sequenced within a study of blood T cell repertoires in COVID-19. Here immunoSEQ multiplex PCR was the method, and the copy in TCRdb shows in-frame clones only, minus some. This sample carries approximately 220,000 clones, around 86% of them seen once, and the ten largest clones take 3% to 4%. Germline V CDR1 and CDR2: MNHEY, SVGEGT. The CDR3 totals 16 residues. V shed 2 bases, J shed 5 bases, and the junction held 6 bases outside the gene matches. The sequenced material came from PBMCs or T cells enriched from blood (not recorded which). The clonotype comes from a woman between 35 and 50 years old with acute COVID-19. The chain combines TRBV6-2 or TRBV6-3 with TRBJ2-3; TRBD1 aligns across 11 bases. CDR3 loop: CASSYEDRGPLDTQYF. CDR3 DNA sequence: TGTGCCAGCAGTTACGAGGACAGGGGGCCTCTAGATACGCAGTATTTT.